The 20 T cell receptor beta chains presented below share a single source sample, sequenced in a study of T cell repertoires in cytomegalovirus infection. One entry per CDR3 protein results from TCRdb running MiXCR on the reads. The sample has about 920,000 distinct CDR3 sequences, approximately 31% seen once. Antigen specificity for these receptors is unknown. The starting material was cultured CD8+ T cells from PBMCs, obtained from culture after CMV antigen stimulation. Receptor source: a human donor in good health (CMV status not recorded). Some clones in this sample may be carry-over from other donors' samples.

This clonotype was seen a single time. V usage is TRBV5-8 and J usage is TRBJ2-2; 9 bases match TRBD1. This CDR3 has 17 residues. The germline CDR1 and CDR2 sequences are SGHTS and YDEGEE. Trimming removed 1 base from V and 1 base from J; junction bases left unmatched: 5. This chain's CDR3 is CASSLRGQGRNTGELFF. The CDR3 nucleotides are TGTGCCAGCAGCTTGCGGGGACAGGGACGGAACACCGGGGAGCTGTTTTTT.

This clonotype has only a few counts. The CDR3 region is CASSHPRAIGNTEAFF. The CDR3 nucleotides read TGTGCCAGCAGCCACCCTCGGGCAATAGGGAACACTGAAGCTTTCTTT. The chain links TRBV7-9 to TRBJ1-1; D is unresolved. The V gene lost 5 bases and the J gene lost 1 base, with 17 bases spanning the gap. Germline V gene lookup returns CDR1 SEHNR and CDR2 FQNEAQ (reference sequence). CDR3 size: 16 residues. The full variable domain, completed using reference TRBV7-9 and TRBJ1-1, is DTGVSQNPRHKITKRGQNVTFRCDPISEHNRLYWYRQTLGQGPEFLTYFQNEAQLEKSRLLSDRFSAERPKGSFSTLEIQRTEQGDSAMYLCASSHPRAIGNTEAFFGQGTRLTVV.

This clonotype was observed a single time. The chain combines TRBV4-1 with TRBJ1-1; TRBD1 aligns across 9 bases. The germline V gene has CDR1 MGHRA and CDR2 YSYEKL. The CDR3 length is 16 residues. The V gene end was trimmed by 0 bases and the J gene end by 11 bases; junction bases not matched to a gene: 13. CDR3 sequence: CASSQDHFGQGNVAFF. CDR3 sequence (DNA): TGCGCCAGCAGCCAAGATCACTTCGGACAGGGGAATGTCGCTTTCTTT.

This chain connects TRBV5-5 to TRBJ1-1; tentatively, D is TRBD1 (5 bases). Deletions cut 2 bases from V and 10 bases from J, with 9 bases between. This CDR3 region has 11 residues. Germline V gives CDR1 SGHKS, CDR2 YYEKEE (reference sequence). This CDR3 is CASSFRDGAFF. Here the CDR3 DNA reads TGTGCCAGCAGCTTCCGGGACGGAGCTTTCTTT.

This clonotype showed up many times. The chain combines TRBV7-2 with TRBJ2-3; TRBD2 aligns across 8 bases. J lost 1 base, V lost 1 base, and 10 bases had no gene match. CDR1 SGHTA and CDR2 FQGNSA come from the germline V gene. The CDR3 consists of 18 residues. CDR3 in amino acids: CASSLGAQRGRRTDTQYF. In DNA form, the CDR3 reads TGTGCCAGCAGCTTAGGAGCTCAGCGGGGGCGCCGCACAGATACGCAGTATTTT.

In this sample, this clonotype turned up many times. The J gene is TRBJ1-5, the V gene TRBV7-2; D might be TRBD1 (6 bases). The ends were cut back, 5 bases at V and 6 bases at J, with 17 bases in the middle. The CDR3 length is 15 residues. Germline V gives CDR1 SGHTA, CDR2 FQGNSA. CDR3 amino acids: CASSLTSGAFQPQHF. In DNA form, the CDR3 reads TGTGCCAGCAGCCTTACCTCAGGGGCCTTTCAGCCCCAGCATTTT.

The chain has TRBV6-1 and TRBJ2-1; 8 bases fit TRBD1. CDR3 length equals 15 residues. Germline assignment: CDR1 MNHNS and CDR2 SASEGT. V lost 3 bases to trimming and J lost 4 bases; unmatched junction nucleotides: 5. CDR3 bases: TGTGCCAGCAGTGACCGGACAGGGAGGTACAATGAGCAGTTCTTC. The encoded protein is CASSDRTGRYNEQFF.

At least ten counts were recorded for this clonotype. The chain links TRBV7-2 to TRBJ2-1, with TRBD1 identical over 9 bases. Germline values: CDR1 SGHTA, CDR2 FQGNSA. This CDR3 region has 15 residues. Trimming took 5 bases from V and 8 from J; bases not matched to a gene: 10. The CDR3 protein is CASSLGQGPRHEQFF. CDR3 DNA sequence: TGTGCCAGCAGCCTGGGACAGGGACCCCGGCATGAGCAGTTCTTC.

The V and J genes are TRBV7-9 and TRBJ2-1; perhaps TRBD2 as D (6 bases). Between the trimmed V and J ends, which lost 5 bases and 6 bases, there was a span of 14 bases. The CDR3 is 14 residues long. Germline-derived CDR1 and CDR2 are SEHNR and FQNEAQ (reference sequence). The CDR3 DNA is TGTGCCAGCAGCGGCCGGGACTCCGTCAATGAGCAGTTCTTC. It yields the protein CASSGRDSVNEQFF. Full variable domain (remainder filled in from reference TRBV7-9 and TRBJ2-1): DTGVSQNPRHKITKRGQNVTFRCDPISEHNRLYWYRQTLGQGPEFLTYFQNEAQLEKSRLLSDRFSAERPKGSFSTLEIQRTEQGDSAMYLCASSGRDSVNEQFFGPGTRLTVL.

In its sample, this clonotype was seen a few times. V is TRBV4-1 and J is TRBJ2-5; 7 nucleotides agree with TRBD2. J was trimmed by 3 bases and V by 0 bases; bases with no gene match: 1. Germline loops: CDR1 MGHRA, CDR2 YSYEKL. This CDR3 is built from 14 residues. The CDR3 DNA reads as TGCGCCAGCAGCCAAGAAGGGAGGGAAGAGACCCAGTACTTC. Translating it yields CASSQEGREETQYF.

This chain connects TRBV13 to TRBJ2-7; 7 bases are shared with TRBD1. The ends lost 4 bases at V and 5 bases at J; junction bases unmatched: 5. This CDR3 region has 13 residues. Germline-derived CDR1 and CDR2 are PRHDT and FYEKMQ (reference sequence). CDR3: CASSSWTGHEQYV. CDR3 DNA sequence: TGTGCCAGCAGCTCGTGGACAGGTCACGAGCAGTACGTC.

The CDR3, as DNA: TGTGCCAGCAGTCGCAACGGACTAGCGGGGGGGACAGATACGCAGTATTTT. Its protein product is CASSRNGLAGGTDTQYF. V and J are TRBV12-3 or TRBV12-4 and TRBJ2-3; TRBD2 matches 15 bases. V shed 5 bases, J shed 3 bases, and the junction held 6 bases outside the gene matches. The CDR3 has 17 amino acids.

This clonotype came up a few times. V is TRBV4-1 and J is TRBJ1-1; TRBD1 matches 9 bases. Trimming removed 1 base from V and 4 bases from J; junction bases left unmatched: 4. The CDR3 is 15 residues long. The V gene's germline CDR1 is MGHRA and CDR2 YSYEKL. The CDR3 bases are TGCGCCAGCAGCCAAGGGACAGGGGCCGCCACTGAAGCTTTCTTT. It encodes CASSQGTGAATEAFF.

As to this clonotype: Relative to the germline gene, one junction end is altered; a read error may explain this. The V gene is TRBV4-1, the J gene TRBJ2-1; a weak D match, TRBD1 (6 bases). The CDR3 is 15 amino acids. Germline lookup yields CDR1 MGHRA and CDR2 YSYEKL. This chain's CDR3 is CANSQEPGVSNEQFF. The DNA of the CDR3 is TGCGCCAACAGCCAAGAGCCAGGGGTAAGCAATGAGCAGTTCTTC.

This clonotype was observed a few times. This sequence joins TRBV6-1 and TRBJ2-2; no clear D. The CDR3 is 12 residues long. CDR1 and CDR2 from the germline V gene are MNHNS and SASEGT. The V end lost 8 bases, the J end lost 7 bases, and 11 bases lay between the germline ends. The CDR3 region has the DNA TGTGCCAGCCTGCCCGCTTTCGGGGAGCTGTTTTTT. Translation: CASLPAFGELFF.

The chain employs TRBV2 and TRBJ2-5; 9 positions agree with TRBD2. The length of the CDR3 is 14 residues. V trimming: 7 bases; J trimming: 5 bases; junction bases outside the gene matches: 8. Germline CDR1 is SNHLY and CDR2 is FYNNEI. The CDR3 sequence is CASTARGGFETQYF. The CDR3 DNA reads TGTGCCAGCACGGCGCGGGGGGGCTTTGAGACCCAGTACTTC. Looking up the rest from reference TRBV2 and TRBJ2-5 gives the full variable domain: EPEVTQTPSHQVTQMGQEVILRCVPISNHLYFYWYRQILGQKVEFLVSFYNNEISEKSEIFDDQFSVERPDGSNFTLKIRSTKLEDSAMYFCASTARGGFETQYFGPGTRLLVL.

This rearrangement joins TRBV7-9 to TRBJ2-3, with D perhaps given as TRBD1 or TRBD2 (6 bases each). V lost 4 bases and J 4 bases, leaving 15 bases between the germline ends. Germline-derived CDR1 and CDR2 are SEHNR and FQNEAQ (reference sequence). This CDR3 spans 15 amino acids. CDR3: CASSYQRGVSDTQYF. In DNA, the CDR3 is TGTGCCAGCAGCTATCAAAGGGGGGTTTCAGATACGCAGTATTTT. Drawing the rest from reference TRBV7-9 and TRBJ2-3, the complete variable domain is DTGVSQNPRHKITKRGQNVTFRCDPISEHNRLYWYRQTLGQGPEFLTYFQNEAQLEKSRLLSDRFSAERPKGSFSTLEIQRTEQGDSAMYLCASSYQRGVSDTQYFGPGTRLTVL.

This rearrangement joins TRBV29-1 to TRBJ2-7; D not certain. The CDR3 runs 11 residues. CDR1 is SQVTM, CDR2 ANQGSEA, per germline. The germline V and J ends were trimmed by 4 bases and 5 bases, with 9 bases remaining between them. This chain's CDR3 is CSVVEGNEQYV. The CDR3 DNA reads TGCAGCGTTGTAGAAGGGAACGAGCAGTACGTC.

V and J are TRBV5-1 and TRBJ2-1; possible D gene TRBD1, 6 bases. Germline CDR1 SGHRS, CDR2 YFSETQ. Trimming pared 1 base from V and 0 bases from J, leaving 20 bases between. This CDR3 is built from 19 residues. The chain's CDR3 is CASSLYRVGERSSYNEQFF. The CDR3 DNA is TGCGCCAGCAGCTTGTACAGGGTGGGTGAGCGGAGCTCCTACAATGAGCAGTTCTTC.

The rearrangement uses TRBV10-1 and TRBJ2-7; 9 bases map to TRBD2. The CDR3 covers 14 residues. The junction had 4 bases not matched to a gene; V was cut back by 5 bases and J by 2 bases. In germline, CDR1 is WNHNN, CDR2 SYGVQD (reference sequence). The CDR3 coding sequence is TGCGCCAGCAGTCTAGCGGGGAGAACCTACGAGCAGTACTTC. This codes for CASSLAGRTYEQYF.